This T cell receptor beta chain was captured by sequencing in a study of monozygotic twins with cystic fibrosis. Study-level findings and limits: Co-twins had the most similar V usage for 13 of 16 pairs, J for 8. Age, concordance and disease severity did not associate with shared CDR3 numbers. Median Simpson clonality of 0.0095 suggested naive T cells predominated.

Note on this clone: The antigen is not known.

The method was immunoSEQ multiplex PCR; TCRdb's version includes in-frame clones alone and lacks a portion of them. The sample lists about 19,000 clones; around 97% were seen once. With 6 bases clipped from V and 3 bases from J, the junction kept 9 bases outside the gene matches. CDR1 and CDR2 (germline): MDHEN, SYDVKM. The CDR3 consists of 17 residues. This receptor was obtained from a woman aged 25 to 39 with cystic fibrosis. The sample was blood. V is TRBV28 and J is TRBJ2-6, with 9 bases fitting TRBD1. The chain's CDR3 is CASSLGTGRDGANVLTF. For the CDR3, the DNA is TGTGCCAGCAGCCTCGGGACAGGGCGCGATGGGGCCAACGTCCTGACTTTC.